The clone carrying this TCR beta chain showed up many times. The source of the PBMCs was approximately 10 ml of fresh peripheral blood. RNA transcripts yielded amplified TCR beta CDR3 regions. Researchers ran a first-round RT-PCR on the TCR CDR3 using the HTBI primer set. Each CDR3 protein gets one entry after TCRdb re-called the multiplex PCR reads with MiXCR. The data hold roughly 510,000 distinct CDR3 sequences, with less than 25% observed a single time. Per germline, CDR1 SGHRS and CDR2 YFSETQ. This CDR3 contains 14 residues. V was clipped by 1 base and J by 5 bases; unmatched bases: 6. The sample originates from a study of T cells in Graves' hyperthyroidism and ophthalmopathy. As for the study in general: The blood sample was taken at first diagnosis, before treatment began.

The clonotype was recovered from a man between 18 and 35 years old with Graves' hyperthyroidism. V usage is TRBV5-1 and J usage is TRBJ2-7, with 7 nucleotides matching TRBD1. The sample consisted of blood. CDR3 region: CASSLWTDRDEQYF. The CDR3 coding sequence is TGCGCCAGCAGCTTGTGGACAGACAGGGACGAGCAGTACTTC.